These 13 T cell receptor beta chains came from one sample sequenced in a study of immune characterization of retroperitoneal liposarcoma. In TCRdb, the PCR reads were re-called with MiXCR into one record per CDR3 protein. The sample lists 7,000 to 8,500 distinct CDR3 sequences, over 40% occurring once. Sequenced sample: tumor tissue. Source of these receptors: a male donor with retroperitoneal liposarcoma.

The CDR3, as DNA: TGTGCCAGCAGTCCACTTTACAATGAGCAGTTCTTC. It encodes CASSPLYNEQFF. This chain connects TRBV6-1 to TRBJ2-1; D not certain. The CDR3 has 12 amino acids. V was clipped by 5 bases and J by 4 bases, with 6 bases between them. The germline CDR1 and CDR2 sequences are MNHNS and SASEGT.

In this sample, this clonotype is medium-sized. This chain connects TRBV7-6 to TRBJ2-1; TRBD2 aligns across 10 bases. Unmatched junction bases numbered 6, after V lost 5 bases and J lost 5 bases. Per germline, CDR1 SGHVS and CDR2 FNYEAQ. This CDR3 has 15 residues. The CDR3 DNA follows: TGTGCCAGCAGCCCTCGGACTAGCGGCAACAATGAGCAGTTCTTC. As protein: CASSPRTSGNNEQFF.

V is TRBV6-5 and J is TRBJ2-3; a weak D match, TRBD1 (6 bases). Trimming stripped 6 bases from V and 8 bases from J, with 9 bases between. CDR1 is MNHEY, CDR2 SVGAGI, per germline. This CDR3 has 11 residues. The chain's CDR3 is CASRQGSTQYF. The CDR3, as DNA: TGTGCCAGCAGGCAGGGGAGTACGCAGTATTTT.

This clonotype has just a few counts. The J gene is TRBJ1-1, the V gene TRBV7-2, with 9 bases fitting TRBD1. The V gene's germline CDR1 is SGHTA and CDR2 FQGNSA. The CDR3 is made up of 16 amino acids. Unmatched junction bases numbered 12, after V lost 5 bases and J lost 5 bases. CDR3 DNA: TGTGCCAGCAGCCCCCAACCCGGACAGGGGCGAACTGAAGCTTTCTTT. This sequence encodes CASSPQPGQGRTEAFF. The full variable domain, with the rest looked up from reference TRBV7-2 and TRBJ1-1, is GAGVSQSPSNKVTEKGKDVELRCDPISGHTALYWYRQSLGQGLEFLIYFQGNSAPDKSGLPSDRFSAERTGGSVSTLTIQRTQQEDSAVYLCASSPQPGQGRTEAFFGQGTRLTVV.

The rearrangement joins TRBV27 to TRBJ2-3; maybe TRBD1 (5 bases). Germline CDR1 reads MNHEY; CDR2 reads SMNVEV (reference sequence). The CDR3 contains 16 residues. Trimming left V 3 bases short and J 0 bases short, with 13 bases between. As DNA, the CDR3 is TGTGCCAGCAGTTTCCACCAGACAGCTAGCACAGATACGCAGTATTTT. Its protein is CASSFHQTASTDTQYF.

The J gene is TRBJ2-4, the V gene TRBV28; the D is unclear. Near its end, the DNA agrees better with TRBJ2-7, so the J call may be wrong. The CDR3 totals 15 residues. Germline CDR1 is MDHEN and CDR2 is SYDVKM. This chain's CDR3 is CASKFRSRSDYEQYF. The CDR3 bases are TGTGCCAGCAAGTTTAGGAGCAGAAGCGACTACGAGCAGTACTTC.

CDR3 sequence: CASSYSTPGQGGEQYF. CDR3 sequence (DNA): TGTGCCAGCAGTTACTCTACTCCGGGACAGGGGGGTGAGCAGTACTTC. This sequence joins TRBV6-6 and TRBJ2-5, with 11 bases identical to TRBD1. V dropped 0 bases and J dropped 11; count of bases not matched to a gene: 11. The CDR3 loop spans 16 amino acids. CDR1 and CDR2 (germline): MNHNY, SVGAGI (reference sequence).

There are a few counts of this clonotype. This sequence joins TRBV6-5 and TRBJ2-5, with D unresolved. This CDR3 has 13 amino acids. CDR1 and CDR2 (germline): MNHEY, SVGAGI. V was cut by 0 bases and J by 7 bases, with 9 bases left in between. CDR3 sequence: CASSYSGRGTQYF. CDR3 coding DNA: TGTGCCAGCAGTTACTCTGGTCGAGGGACCCAGTACTTC.

This clonotype was seen more than once but under ten times. The rearrangement links TRBV7-6 to TRBJ2-1, with D possibly TRBD2 on 5 matching bases. CDR3 length equals 14 residues. Trimming took 5 bases from V and 10 from J, leaving 18 bases between them. The germline V gene has CDR1 SGHVS and CDR2 FNYEAQ. The CDR3 DNA reads TGTGCCAGCAGCCCCGAAGGCCTAGCCTACGAGCAGTTCTTC. Its protein product is CASSPEGLAYEQFF.

V gene TRBV6-1 combines with J gene TRBJ1-5; tentatively, D is TRBD1 (6 bases). V shed 6 bases and J shed 3 bases, with 12 bases lying between them. Germline values: CDR1 MNHNS, CDR2 SASEGT. The CDR3 is made up of 14 amino acids. CDR3 sequence: CASSWGGPNQPQHF. The CDR3 DNA reads as TGTGCCAGCAGCTGGGGGGGCCCCAATCAGCCCCAGCATTTT.

The V call is TRBV10-2, the J call TRBJ1-5, with D unclear. The germline V and J ends were trimmed by 0 bases and 4 bases, with 7 bases remaining between them. The germline CDR1 and CDR2 sequences are WSHSY and SAAADI. CDR3 length: 14 amino acids. CDR3 DNA sequence: TGCGCCAGCAGTGAGTCTACGGATAATCAGCCCCAGCATTTT. The encoded protein is CASSESTDNQPQHF.

By its share, this clonotype is medium-sized (0.01 to 0.1%). The V gene is TRBV6-1, the J gene TRBJ2-7; D is unclear. The V and J ends lost 6 bases and 2 bases respectively, with 11 bases between them. This CDR3 has 13 amino acids. From germline, CDR1 is MNHNS and CDR2 SASEGT. Here the CDR3 DNA reads TGTGCCAGCAGACCCCATAGGACCTACGAGCAGTACTTC. Translation: CASRPHRTYEQYF.

This clonotype has only a few counts. The rearrangement uses TRBV6-1 and TRBJ2-1, with 15 bases that match TRBD2. Unmatched junction bases numbered 10, after V lost 6 bases and J lost 4 bases. Germline assignment: CDR1 MNHNS and CDR2 SASEGT. The CDR3 runs to 18 residues. In nucleotides, the CDR3 is TGTGCCAGCAGAGGGAGAAGGACTAGCGGGAGGGTTTACAATGAGCAGTTCTTC. Translation gives CASRGRRTSGRVYNEQFF.